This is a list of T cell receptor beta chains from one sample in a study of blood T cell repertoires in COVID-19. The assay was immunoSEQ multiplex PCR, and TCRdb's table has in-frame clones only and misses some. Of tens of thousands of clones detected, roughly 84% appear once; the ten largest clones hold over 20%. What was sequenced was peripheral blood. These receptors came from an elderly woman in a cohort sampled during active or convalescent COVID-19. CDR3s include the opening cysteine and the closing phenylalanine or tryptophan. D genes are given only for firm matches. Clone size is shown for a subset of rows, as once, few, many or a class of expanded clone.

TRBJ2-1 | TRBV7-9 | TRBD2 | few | CASSSGLAGDNEQFF | TGTGCCAGCAGCTCGGGACTAGCGGGAGACAATGAGCAGTTCTTC
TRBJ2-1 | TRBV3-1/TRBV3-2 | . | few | CASSQLRGTGTYNEQFF | TGTGCCAGCAGCCAACTTCGGGGGACTGGGACCTACAATGAGCAGTTCTTC
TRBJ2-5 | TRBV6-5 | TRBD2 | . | CASLLTSGSETQYF | TGTGCCAGCTTACTGACTAGCGGGTCCGAGACCCAGTACTTC
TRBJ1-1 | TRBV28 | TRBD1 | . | CASRDRGNTEAFF | TGTGCCTCCCGGGACAGGGGGAACACTGAAGCTTTCTTT
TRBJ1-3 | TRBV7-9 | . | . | CASSLSPSSGNTIYF | TGTGCCAGCAGCTTATCCCCCAGCTCTGGAAACACCATATATTTT
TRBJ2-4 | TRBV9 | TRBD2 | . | CASSVGDGLASGNIQYF | TGTGCCAGCAGCGTAGGTGACGGACTAGCGTCTGGAAACATTCAGTACTTC
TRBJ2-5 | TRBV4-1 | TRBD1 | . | CASSQDGIRGETQYF | TGCGCCAGCAGCCAAGATGGGATCAGGGGGGAGACCCAGTACTTC
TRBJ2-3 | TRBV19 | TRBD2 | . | CASLDSKRDTDTQYF | TGTGCCTCCCTAGACAGCAAGCGGGACACAGATACGCAGTATTTT
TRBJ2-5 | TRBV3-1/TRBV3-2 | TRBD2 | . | CASSQQTSGGVETQYF | TGTGCCAGCAGCCAGCAGACTAGCGGGGGGGTAGAGACCCAGTACTTC
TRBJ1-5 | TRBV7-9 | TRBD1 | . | CASSLGTGLQPQHF | TGTGCCAGCAGCTTAGGGACAGGCCTGCAGCCCCAGCATTTT
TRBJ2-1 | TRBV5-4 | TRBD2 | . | CASSLAGGTNEQFF | TGTGCCAGCAGCTTGGCGGGAGGGACTAATGAGCAGTTCTTC
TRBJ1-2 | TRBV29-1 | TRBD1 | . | CSVTGGTF | TGCAGCGTCACAGGGGGCACCTTC
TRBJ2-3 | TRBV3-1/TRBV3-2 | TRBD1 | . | CASSQATGRPDTQYF | TGTGCCAGCAGCCAAGCGACAGGGCGACCAGATACGCAGTATTTT
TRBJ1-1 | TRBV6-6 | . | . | CASALSGTEAFF | TGTGCCAGCGCATTGTCCGGCACTGAAGCTTTCTTT
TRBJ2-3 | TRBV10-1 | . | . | CASSQDLTDTQYF | TGCGCCAGCAGCCAGGACTTGACAGATACGCAGTATTTT